These T cell receptor beta chains were read from a single sample in a study of cytomegalovirus exposure and HLA in healthy donors. The data were produced by immunoSEQ multiplex PCR, yet TCRdb's version contains in-frame clones alone and is incomplete. The sample yields some 57,000 clones, 70% seen once. The sequencing input was PBMCs. The receptors come from a woman aged 55-70 years in good health and CMV-seropositive. Each CDR3 is given with its conserved first and last residue. The D gene is left open where the match is weak. The size of a clone is reported for some rows only, either as once, few or many, or as a class for expanded clones.

v_gene	j_gene	abundance	d_gene	CDR3nt	CDR3aa
TRBV4-2	TRBJ1-4	NA	NA	TGTGCCAGCAGCCAAGAGGGGCGGTTGAATGAAAAACTGTTTTTT	CASSQEGRLNEKLFF
TRBV25-1	TRBJ2-2	NA	TRBD1	TGTGCCAGCAGTGAGACCAGACAGGGGGCGGCCGGGGAGCTGTTTTTT	CASSETRQGAAGELFF
TRBV4-2	TRBJ2-2	NA	NA	TGTGCCAGCAGCCAAGATCTAGCGAGAGACACCGGGGAGCTGTTTTTT	CASSQDLARDTGELFF
TRBV19	TRBJ2-7	NA	NA	TGTGCCAGTAGTATAGCGGTCAGGACCTACGAGCAGTACTTC	CASSIAVRTYEQYF
TRBV5-5	TRBJ2-1	NA	TRBD1	TGTGCCAGCAGCCAAATAGGGACAGGGGGCAATGAGCAGTTCTTC	CASSQIGTGGNEQFF
TRBV15	TRBJ2-4	once	TRBD1	TGTGCCACAGCGATGGGACAGACAAACATTCAGTACTTC	CATAMGQTNIQYF
TRBV27	TRBJ1-5	NA	NA	TGTGCCAGCAGCCCCCCTCGGCGGAACTTCTATGTGAGCAATCAGCCCCAGCATTTT	CASSPPRRNFYVSNQPQHF
TRBV15	TRBJ2-7	NA	TRBD1	TGTGCCACCAGCAGAGGACAGGGTCCCTACGAGCAGTACTTC	CATSRGQGPYEQYF
TRBV10-3	TRBJ1-1	few	TRBD1	TGTGCCATCAGTGAGAAACAGGGGGCGGTTGAAGCTTTCTTT	CAISEKQGAVEAFF
TRBV7-2	TRBJ2-5	NA	NA	TGTGCCAGCAGCTTAGGGGCTGCCCAAGAGACCCAGTACTTC	CASSLGAAQETQYF
TRBV18	TRBJ2-1	once	TRBD1	TGTGCCAGCTCACGGCGGACAGGAGGAGAAAATGAGCAGTTCTTC	CASSRRTGGENEQFF
TRBV7-9	TRBJ2-6	few	TRBD1	TGTGCCAGCAGCCCCGGGACAGGGCTCTCCGGGGCCAACGTCCTGACTTTC	CASSPGTGLSGANVLTF
TRBV6-4	TRBJ2-2	NA	TRBD2	TGTGCCAGCCGTCGGGGGGGCACCGGGGAGCTGTTTTTT	CASRRGGTGELFF
TRBV7-9	TRBJ2-1	NA	TRBD1	TGTGCCAGCAGCCCAAAACCGGGACAGGGAATCAATGAGCAGTTCTTC	CASSPKPGQGINEQFF